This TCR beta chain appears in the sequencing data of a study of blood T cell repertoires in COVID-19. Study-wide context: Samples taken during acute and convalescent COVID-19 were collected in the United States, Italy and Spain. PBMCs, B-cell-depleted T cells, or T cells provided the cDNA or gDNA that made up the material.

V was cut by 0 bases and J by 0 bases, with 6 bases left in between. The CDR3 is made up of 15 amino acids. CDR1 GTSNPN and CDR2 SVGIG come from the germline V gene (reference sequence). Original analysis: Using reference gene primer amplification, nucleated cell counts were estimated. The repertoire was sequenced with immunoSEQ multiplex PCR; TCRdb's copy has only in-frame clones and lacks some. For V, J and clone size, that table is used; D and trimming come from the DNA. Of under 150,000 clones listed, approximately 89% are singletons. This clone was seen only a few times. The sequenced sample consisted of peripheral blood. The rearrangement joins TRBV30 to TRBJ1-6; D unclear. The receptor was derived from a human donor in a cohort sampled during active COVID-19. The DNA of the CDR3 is TGTGCCTGGAGTGTATGGAGCTCCTATAATTCACCCCTCCACTTT. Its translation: CAWSVWSSYNSPLHF.